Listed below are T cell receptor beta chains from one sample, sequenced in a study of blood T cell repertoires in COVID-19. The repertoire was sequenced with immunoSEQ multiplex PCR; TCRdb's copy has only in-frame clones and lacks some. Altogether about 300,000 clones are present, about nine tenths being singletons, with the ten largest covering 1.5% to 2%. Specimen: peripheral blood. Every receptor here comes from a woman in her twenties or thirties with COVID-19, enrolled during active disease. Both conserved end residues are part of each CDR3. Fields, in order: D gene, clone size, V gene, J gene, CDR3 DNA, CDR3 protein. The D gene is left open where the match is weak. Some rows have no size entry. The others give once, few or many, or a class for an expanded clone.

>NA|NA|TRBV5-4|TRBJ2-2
TGTGCCAGCAGCTTTCGCCGGCGGACGAACACCGGGGAGCTGTTTTTT
CASSFRRRTNTGELFF
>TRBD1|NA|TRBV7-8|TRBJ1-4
TGTGCCAGCAGCTTGGGACAGGGGCCCCAGCCGCGAGTTTTT
CASSLGQGPQPRVF
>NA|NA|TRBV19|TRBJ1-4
TGTGCCAGTACCCGGACAGCAAATGAAAAACTGTTTTTT
CASTRTANEKLFF
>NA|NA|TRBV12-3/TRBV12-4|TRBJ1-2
TGTGCCAGCACCGACAGAGTCTATGGCTACACCTTC
CASTDRVYGYTF
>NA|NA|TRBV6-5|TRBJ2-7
TGTGCCAGCAGCCCGGGTGCGTTTTCCTACGAGCAGTACTTC
CASSPGAFSYEQYF
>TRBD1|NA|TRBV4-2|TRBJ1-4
TGTGCCAGCAGCCAACCGGGACAGGGATGGGGCACTAATGAAAAACTGTTTTTT
CASSQPGQGWGTNEKLFF
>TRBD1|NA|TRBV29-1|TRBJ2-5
TGCAGCCTGAAGGGGACAGGATACCAAGAGACCCAGTACTTC
CSLKGTGYQETQYF
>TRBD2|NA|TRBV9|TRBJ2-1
TGTGCCAGCAGCGTTTGGACTAGCGGGGGCCAGCAGTTCTTC
CASSVWTSGGQQFF
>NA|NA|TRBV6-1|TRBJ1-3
TGTGCCAGCAGTGAACGTAGAAACACCATATATTTT
CASSERRNTIYF
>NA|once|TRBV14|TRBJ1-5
TGTGCCAGCAGCAGCGACCGATATCAGCCCCAGCATTTT
CASSSDRYQPQHF
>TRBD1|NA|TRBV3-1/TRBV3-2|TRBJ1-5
TGTGCCAGCAGCCCCGGCCGGGACAGGATCAATCAGCCCCAGCATTTT
CASSPGRDRINQPQHF
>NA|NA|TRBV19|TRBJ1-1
TGTGCCAGTAGTATTCTAGGGAGTGAAGCTTTCTTT
CASSILGSEAFF
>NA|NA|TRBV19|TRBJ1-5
TGTGCCAGTAGTCAGGTAAACCAGCCCCAGCATTTT
CASSQVNQPQHF
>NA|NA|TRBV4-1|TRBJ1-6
TGCGCCAGCAGCCAAGAGGGGGGGGGTTATTCACCCCTCCACTTT
CASSQEGGGYSPLHF
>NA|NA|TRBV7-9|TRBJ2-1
TGTGCCAGCAGCGGAGCTCCATACAATGAGCAGTTCTTC
CASSGAPYNEQFF
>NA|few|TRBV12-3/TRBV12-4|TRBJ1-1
TGTGCCAGCAGTTTAAGGAGCACTGAAGCTTTCTTT
CASSLRSTEAFF
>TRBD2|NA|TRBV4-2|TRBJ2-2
TGTGCCAGCAGCCCAATCACTAGCGGGGATGACACCGGGGAGCTGTTTTTT
CASSPITSGDDTGELFF
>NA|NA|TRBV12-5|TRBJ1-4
TGTGCTAGTGGTTTGGCACAGGGAGGGGGACATGAAAAACTGTTTTTT
CASGLAQGGGHEKLFF
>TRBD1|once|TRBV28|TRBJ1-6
TGTGCCAGCAGTTTACCCCCCCTCAGGGGGAACTCACCCCTCCACTTT
CASSLPPLRGNSPLHF
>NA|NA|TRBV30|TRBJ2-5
TGTGCCTGGAGGCGGTCCCAGACCCAGTACTTC
CAWRRSQTQYF
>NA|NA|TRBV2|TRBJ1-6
TGTGCCAGCACCAAATCAGGTCGTTCACCCCTCCACTTT
CASTKSGRSPLHF
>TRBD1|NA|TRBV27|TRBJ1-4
TGTGCCAGCAGTTTGCAGGGGGCGGAAAAACTGTTTTTT
CASSLQGAEKLFF
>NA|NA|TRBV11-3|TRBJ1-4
TGTGCCAGCAGCCGCGTGCGAGAAAAACTGTTTTTT
CASSRVREKLFF
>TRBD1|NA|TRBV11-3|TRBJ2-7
TGTGCCAGCAGCTTAGGTGGTAGGGACAGGGGCTACGAGCAGTACTTC
CASSLGGRDRGYEQYF
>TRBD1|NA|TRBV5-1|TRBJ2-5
TGCGCCAGCAGCTCGAGAGGGGACAGAGTACACCAAGAGACCCAGTACTTC
CASSSRGDRVHQETQYF
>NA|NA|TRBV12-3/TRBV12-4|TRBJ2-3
TGTGCCAGCAAAGACTCTAGCACAGATACGCAGTATTTT
CASKDSSTDTQYF
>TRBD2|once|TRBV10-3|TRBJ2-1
TGTGCCATCAGAACTAGCGGGACCCACAATGAGCAGTTCTTC
CAIRTSGTHNEQFF
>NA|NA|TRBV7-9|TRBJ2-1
TGTGCCAGCAGTCCTACTAGTTTCGGGATATATGAGCAGTTCTTC
CASSPTSFGIYEQFF
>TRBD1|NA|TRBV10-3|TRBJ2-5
TGTGCCATCAGGGATGACAGGGGTCAAGAGACCCAGTACTTC
CAIRDDRGQETQYF
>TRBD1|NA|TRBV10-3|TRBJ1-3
TGTGCCATCAGTGGAGGGACAGACACTGGAAACACCATATATTTT
CAISGGTDTGNTIYF
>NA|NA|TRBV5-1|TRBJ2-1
TGCGCCAGCAGCTTGGACAGATATGGAGGTGAGCAGTTCTTC
CASSLDRYGGEQFF
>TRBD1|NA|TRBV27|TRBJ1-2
TGTGCCAGCAGTTTATCGCAGGGGGCACAGGGATATGGCTACACCTTC
CASSLSQGAQGYGYTF
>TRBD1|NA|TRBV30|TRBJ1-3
TGTGCCTGGGACAGGGGGCTGGGATCTGGAAACACCATATATTTT
CAWDRGLGSGNTIYF
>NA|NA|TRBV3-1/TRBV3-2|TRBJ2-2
TGTGCCAGCAGCCAAGATCATTTGGGGCCAATTAGCGGGGAGCTGTTTTTT
CASSQDHLGPISGELFF
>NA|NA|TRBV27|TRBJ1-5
TGTGCCAGCAGTTTACATGGCCAGCCCCAGCATTTT
CASSLHGQPQHF
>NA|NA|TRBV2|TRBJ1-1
TGTGCCAGCAGGAGGGTGGCTGAAGCTTTCTTT
CASRRVAEAFF
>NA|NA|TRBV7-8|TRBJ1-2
TGTGCCAGCAGCCTAGGACAGAACTATGGCTACACCTTC
CASSLGQNYGYTF
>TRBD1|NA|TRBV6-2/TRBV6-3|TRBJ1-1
TGTGCCAGCAGTCCCAGGACAGGGGTAAACACTGAAGCTTTCTTT
CASSPRTGVNTEAFF
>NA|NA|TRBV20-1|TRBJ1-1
TGCAGTGCGATCGGGGGCACTGAAGCTTTCTTT
CSAIGGTEAFF
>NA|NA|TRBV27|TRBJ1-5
TGTGCCAGCAGTTCTTTCTCATCGGGGAGTCAGCCCCAGCATTTT
CASSSFSSGSQPQHF
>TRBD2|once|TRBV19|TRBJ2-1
TGTGCCAGTAGTAGGAGTAGTAGCGGGAAATACAATGAGCAGTTCTTC
CASSRSSSGKYNEQFF
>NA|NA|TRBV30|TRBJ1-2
TGTGCCTGGAGTATTGGTGGCGGGGACTATGGCTACACCTTC
CAWSIGGGDYGYTF
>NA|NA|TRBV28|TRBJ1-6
TGTGCCAGCAGTTTGGGGAGGAGTTCCCTCCACTTT
CASSLGRSSLHF
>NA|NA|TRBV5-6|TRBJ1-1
TGTGCCAGCAGCTTGGGACAGATGAACACTGAAGCTTTCTTT
CASSLGQMNTEAFF
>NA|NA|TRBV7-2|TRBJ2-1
TGTGCCAGCAGCAGCCGTCTCGATGAGCAGTTCTTC
CASSSRLDEQFF
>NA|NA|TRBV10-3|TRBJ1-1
TGTGCCATCAGTGAGTCGTTCGGGAATACGGGGACTGAAGCTTTCTTT
CAISESFGNTGTEAFF
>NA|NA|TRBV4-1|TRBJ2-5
TGCGCCAGCAGCCAAGCGAGCATGTCAGGTCAGAGGACCCAGTACTTC
CASSQASMSGQRTQYF
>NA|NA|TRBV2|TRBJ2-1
TGTGCCAGCAGTGAAGTTGCGGGGGCAGGAAATGAGCAGTTCTTC
CASSEVAGAGNEQFF
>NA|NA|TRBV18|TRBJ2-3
TGTGCCAGCTCACTAGGCTCGCAGGGGCGCACAGATACGCAGTATTTT
CASSLGSQGRTDTQYF
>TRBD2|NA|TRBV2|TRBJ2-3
TGTGCCAGCAGCCGAGCGGGGGGCCCTGGGGGATTGGAGTATTTT
CASSRAGGPGGLEYF
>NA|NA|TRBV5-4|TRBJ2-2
TGTGCCAGCAGCCGCGGGTCGCAGATCGCCGGGGAGCTGTTTTTT
CASSRGSQIAGELFF
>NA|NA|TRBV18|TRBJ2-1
TGTGCCAGCTCACCACCAGCAGGGGGGTTCTACAATGAGCAGTTCTTC
CASSPPAGGFYNEQFF
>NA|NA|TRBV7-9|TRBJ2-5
TGTGCCAGCAGCTTCACTAGCCGGGGGCAAGAGACCCAGTACTTC
CASSFTSRGQETQYF
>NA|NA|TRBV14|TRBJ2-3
TGTGCCAGCAGCCAAGTTACTCATACGCAGTATTTT
CASSQVTHTQYF
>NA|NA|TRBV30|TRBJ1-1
TGTGCCTGGAGCCGGGGGGGCGGGACCCAAGCTTTCTTT
CAWSRGGGTQAFF